This T cell receptor beta chain was captured by sequencing in a study of blood T cell repertoires in COVID-19. At the level of the study: Samples representing acute and convalescent COVID-19 were sourced from the United States, Italy and Spain. Sources were T cells, B-cell-depleted T cells, or PBMCs; the material itself was cDNA or gDNA.

A single count supports this clone. The CDR3 covers 13 residues. V lost 6 bases and J 10 bases, leaving 18 bases between the germline ends. The germline V gene encodes CDR1 MNHEY and CDR2 SVGAGI. Sequencing used immunoSEQ multiplex PCR; TCRdb keeps in-frame clones, though not all of them. The repertoire holds about 28,000 clones, with more than 65% as singletons. The rearrangement uses TRBV6-5 and TRBJ1-1, with a weak D call TRBD1 (5 bases). This sequence was found in a woman aged 60-70 years with acute or convalescent COVID-19. Sequenced: peripheral blood. CDR3 sequence: CASSFRQPFVAFF. Here the CDR3 DNA reads TGTGCCAGCAGCTTCAGACAGCCCTTTGTAGCTTTCTTT.